This TCR beta chain was sequenced during a study of Tregs in tolerant kidney transplant recipients. About the study: Sorting used antibodies to exclude donor cells.

Concerning this clone: Its antigen is undetermined.

Study findings and constraints: Biological reproducibility was not directly addressed in this study. Activated donor B cell expansion appeared to reveal the most relevant donor-specific TCRbeta repertoire.

With 6 bases removed from V and 1 base from J, the gap between germline ends came to 18 bases. The CDR3 consists of 16 residues. Per germline, CDR1 MNHNY and CDR2 SVGAGI (reference sequence). TCRdb's copy holds only in-frame clones and misses some; the assay was immunoSEQ multiplex PCR. The sample has under 50,000 clones; 95% to 96% are singletons. The material sequenced was Tregs from blood cultured with allogeneic cells. The sequence derives from a human donor in good health. The chain joins TRBV6-6 to TRBJ2-5, with D unresolved. In nucleotides, the CDR3 is TGTGCCAGCAGCCCATATCTCGCCAGGCGCCAAGAGACCCAGTACTTC. Protein sequence: CASSPYLARRQETQYF.